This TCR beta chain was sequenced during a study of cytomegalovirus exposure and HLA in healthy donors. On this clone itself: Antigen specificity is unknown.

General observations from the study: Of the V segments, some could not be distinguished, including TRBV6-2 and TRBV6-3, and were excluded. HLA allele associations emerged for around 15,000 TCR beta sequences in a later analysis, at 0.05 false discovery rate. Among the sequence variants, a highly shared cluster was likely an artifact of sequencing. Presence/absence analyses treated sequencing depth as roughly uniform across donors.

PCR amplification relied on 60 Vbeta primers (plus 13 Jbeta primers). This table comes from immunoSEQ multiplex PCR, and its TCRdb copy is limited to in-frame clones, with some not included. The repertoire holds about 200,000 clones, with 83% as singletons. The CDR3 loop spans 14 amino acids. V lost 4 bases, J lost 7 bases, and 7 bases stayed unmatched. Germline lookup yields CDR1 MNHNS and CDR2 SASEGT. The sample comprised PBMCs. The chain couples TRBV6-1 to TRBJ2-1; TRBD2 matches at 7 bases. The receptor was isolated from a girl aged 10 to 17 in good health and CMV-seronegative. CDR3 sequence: CASSGGREKNEQFF. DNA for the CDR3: TGTGCCAGCAGTGGGGGGAGGGAGAAAAATGAGCAGTTCTTC.